Listed here are 25 T cell receptor beta chains from one sample, sequenced in a study of blood T cell repertoires in COVID-19. The method was immunoSEQ multiplex PCR; TCRdb's version includes in-frame clones alone and lacks a portion of them. The sample shows a few hundred thousand clones, nearly 90% of them seen only once. The sequenced sample consisted of PBMCs or T cells enriched from blood (not recorded which). These receptors were collected from a woman aged 50 to 60 who had been exposed to COVID-19.

This chain uses TRBV7-9 with TRBJ2-1; 10 nucleotides line up with TRBD2. V trimming: 8 bases; J trimming: 4 bases; junction bases outside the gene matches: 8. CDR1 SEHNR and CDR2 FQNEAQ come from the germline V gene (reference sequence). The CDR3 spans 15 residues. The CDR3 coding sequence is TGTGCCAGCGGATTTAGCGGGGGGCGGTACAATGAGCAGTTCTTC. This encodes CASGFSGGRYNEQFF.

V and J are TRBV11-2 and TRBJ1-6, with D unresolved. CDR1 and CDR2 from the germline V gene are SGHAT and FQNNGV. Trimming cost V 3 bases and J 7 bases, with 16 bases left between them. The CDR3 spans 16 residues. The CDR3 reads CASSLAFGQLNSPLHF. The CDR3 region has the DNA TGTGCCAGCAGCTTGGCTTTTGGCCAGTTAAATTCACCCCTCCACTTT. Full variable domain (rest looked up from reference TRBV11-2 and TRBJ1-6): EAGVAQSPRYKIIEKRQSVAFWCNPISGHATLYWYQQILGQGPKLLIQFQNNGVVDDSQLPKDRFSAERLKGVDSTLKIQPAKLEDSAVYLCASSLAFGQLNSPLHFGNGTRLTVT.

The chain combines TRBV10-3 with TRBJ2-2; perhaps TRBD2 as D (6 bases). V lost 7 bases, J lost 2 bases, and 11 bases lay in between. The CDR3 sequence is 14 residues long. Germline loops: CDR1 ENHRY, CDR2 SYGVKD. CDR3 nucleotides: TGTGCCATCAAGATGGGGGGAAACACCGGGGAGCTGTTTTTT. Its translation: CAIKMGGNTGELFF.

The chain combines TRBV11-2 with TRBJ2-7; 8 nucleotides match TRBD1. V lost 6 bases to trimming and J lost 0 bases; unmatched junction nucleotides: 4. Germline values: CDR1 SGHAT, CDR2 FQNNGV. The CDR3 runs to 14 residues. The CDR3 nucleotides are TGTGCCAGCAGGCGGGACAGGAGCTCCTACGAGCAGTACTTC. This encodes CASRRDRSSYEQYF.

The J gene is TRBJ1-1, the V gene TRBV2; TRBD1 is a possible D gene (5 bases). CDR3 length: 15 residues. Germline V gives CDR1 SNHLY, CDR2 FYNNEI. The V end lost 3 bases, the J end lost 3 bases, and 14 bases lay between the germline ends. CDR3: CASSEWSGRDTEAFF. For the CDR3, the DNA is TGTGCCAGCAGTGAGTGGTCCGGCAGGGACACTGAAGCTTTCTTT.

This clone showed up just a few times. This chain joins TRBV7-8 and TRBJ1-1; D is ambiguous. There are 14 residues in the CDR3. V was trimmed by 1 base and J by 1 base, leaving 7 bases between them. In germline, CDR1 is SGHVS, CDR2 FQNEAQ. The CDR3 reads CASSLDNQNTEAFF. The CDR3 nucleotides are TGTGCCAGCAGCTTAGACAATCAGAACACTGAAGCTTTCTTT.

The chain joins TRBV18 to TRBJ2-4, with 12 bases matching TRBD2. This CDR3 spans 19 amino acids. V was pared by 3 bases and J by 0 bases, with 9 bases of the junction left unmatched. CDR1 is KGHSH and CDR2 is LQKENI in the germline V gene. The CDR3 region is CASSPNGLAGKGAKNIQYF. The CDR3 DNA sequence: TGTGCCAGCTCACCCAATGGACTAGCGGGGAAGGGAGCCAAAAACATTCAGTACTTC.

The genes are TRBV2 and TRBJ1-3; D is ambiguous. The germline gives CDR1 SNHLY, CDR2 FYNNEI. The CDR3 extends over 13 amino acids. The V end was cut by 3 bases, the J end by 2 bases, with 5 bases between. This chain's CDR3 is CASSEAPGNTIYF. Here the CDR3 DNA reads TGTGCCAGCAGTGAGGCCCCTGGAAACACCATATATTTT.

The chain carries TRBV28 and TRBJ1-5; TRBD1 matches 7 bases. Germline CDR1 and CDR2: MDHEN and SYDVKM. With 7 bases clipped from V and 1 base from J, the junction kept 4 bases outside the gene matches. The CDR3 sequence is 14 residues long. The DNA of the CDR3 is TGTGCCAGCATCCAGACAGGGAGCAATCAGCCCCAGCATTTT. Translation: CASIQTGSNQPQHF.

The genes are TRBV19 and TRBJ1-6; D ambiguous. The CDR3 is made up of 13 amino acids. Germline values: CDR1 LNHDA, CDR2 SQIVND (reference sequence). V lost 6 bases to trimming and J lost 8 bases, with 11 bases between them. The CDR3 DNA is TGTGCCAGTAGCCCGAGGCACCATTCACCCCTCCACTTT. Amino acid sequence: CASSPRHHSPLHF.

This clone has a handful of counts. The chain is built from TRBV7-9 and TRBJ2-2; the match to TRBD2 covers 7 bases. Germline values: CDR1 SEHNR, CDR2 FQNEAQ (reference sequence). V trimming: 2 bases; J trimming: 0 bases; junction bases outside the gene matches: 3. This CDR3 comprises 16 residues. CDR3 residues: CASSLNGGANTGELFF. DNA for the CDR3: TGTGCCAGCAGCTTAAATGGGGGGGCGAACACCGGGGAGCTGTTTTTT. Full variable domain (remainder filled in from reference TRBV7-9 and TRBJ2-2): DTGVSQNPRHKITKRGQNVTFRCDPISEHNRLYWYRQTLGQGPEFLTYFQNEAQLEKSRLLSDRFSAERPKGSFSTLEIQRTEQGDSAMYLCASSLNGGANTGELFFGEGSRLTVL.

The CDR3 loop is CASSVTGLPSYSNQPQHF. CDR3 nucleotides: TGTGCCAGCAGTGTAACGGGACTCCCATCTTATAGCAATCAGCCCCAGCATTTT. V gene TRBV6-1 combines with J gene TRBJ1-5; a weak D match, TRBD1 (5 bases). This CDR3 comprises 18 residues. The V end was cut by 4 bases, the J end by 0 bases, with 19 bases between. In germline, CDR1 is MNHNS, CDR2 SASEGT.

The chain uses TRBV6-5 and TRBJ1-2, with TRBD1 matching 9 bases. CDR1 and CDR2 (germline): MNHEY, SVGAGI. The CDR3 has 14 residues. The V segment lost 6 bases and the J segment 5 bases; nucleotides outside the gene matches: 7. The CDR3 region has the DNA TGTGCCAGCAGAGCCGGGACAGGGTTATATGGCTACACCTTC. Protein product: CASRAGTGLYGYTF.

CDR3 DNA: TGTGCCAGCAGCAAGTCAGCTAGCGGGGACACCTACGAGCAGTACTTC. This translates into CASSKSASGDTYEQYF. The V and J genes are TRBV3-1 (or the pseudogene TRBV3-2) and TRBJ2-7; 9 positions match TRBD2. The CDR3 has 16 amino acids. Per the germline V gene, CDR1 is LGHDT and CDR2 is YNNKEL (reference sequence). V lost 5 bases, J lost 2 bases, and 10 bases stayed unmatched.

This clone appeared a single time. The gene calls are TRBV28 and TRBJ1-1, with 7 bases identical to TRBD1. Germline CDR1 reads MDHEN; CDR2 reads SYDVKM. V was clipped by 7 bases and J by 11 bases; unmatched bases: 7. The CDR3 runs to 11 residues. The CDR3 DNA sequence: TGTGCCAGCACCAGGGGGGTGGTGGCTTTCTTT. Amino acids: CASTRGVVAFF.

This chain joins TRBV5-1 and TRBJ1-3; D gene ambiguous. V was pared by 6 bases and J by 3 bases, with 7 bases between. The CDR3 loop spans 12 amino acids. Per germline, CDR1 SGHRS and CDR2 YFSETQ. The CDR3 protein is CASKEDGNTIYF. The CDR3 nucleotides are TGCGCCAGCAAGGAGGATGGAAACACCATATATTTT.

This clone is a singleton in its sample. This chain links TRBV27 with TRBJ2-3; 12 bases are a match to TRBD2. The CDR3 covers 17 residues. V lost 4 bases, J lost 4 bases, and 9 bases stayed unmatched. Germline assignment: CDR1 MNHEY and CDR2 SMNVEV (reference sequence). The CDR3 spells CASSSQRLAGAADTQYF. The CDR3 bases are TGTGCCAGCAGTTCACAACGACTAGCGGGGGCGGCAGATACGCAGTATTTT.

The gene calls are TRBV7-2 and TRBJ2-7; 7 bases fit TRBD2. The CDR3 contains 15 residues. V trimming: 1 base; J trimming: 4 bases; junction bases outside the gene matches: 7. CDR1 and CDR2 (germline): SGHTA, FQGNSA. The CDR3 loop reads CASSLGIGRGYEQYF. As DNA, the CDR3 is TGTGCCAGCAGCTTAGGTATCGGGCGGGGGTACGAGCAGTACTTC.

The J gene is TRBJ1-6, the V gene TRBV27; 7 nucleotides agree with TRBD1. V trimming: 6 bases; J trimming: 8 bases; junction bases outside the gene matches: 7. The length of the CDR3 is 14 residues. Germline lookup yields CDR1 MNHEY and CDR2 SMNVEV (reference sequence). The CDR3 protein is CASSDRVWDSPLHF. The CDR3 bases are TGTGCCAGCAGCGACAGGGTTTGGGATTCACCCCTCCACTTT.

This clone appeared once. The V call is TRBV5-1, the J call TRBJ1-4, with D possibly TRBD1 on 6 matching bases. This CDR3 has 16 amino acids. V lost 4 bases and J lost 3, with 16 bases in between. Germline CDR1 and CDR2: SGHRS and YFSETQ. As DNA, the CDR3 is TGCGCCAGCAGCGCGGGCACAGGGTCAGCTAATGAAAAACTGTTTTTT. Protein: CASSAGTGSANEKLFF.

The chain's CDR3 is CASSPGTRVSDEKLFF. Here the CDR3 DNA reads TGTGCCAGCTCGCCCGGGACACGGGTTTCGGATGAAAAACTGTTTTTT. This sequence joins TRBV18 and TRBJ1-4; a weak D match, TRBD1 (6 bases). The CDR3 loop spans 16 amino acids. V was shortened by 6 bases and J by 6 bases, with 20 bases between the two germline ends. CDR1 and CDR2 (germline): KGHSH, LQKENI. Complete variable domain (other parts from reference TRBV18 and TRBJ1-4): NAGVMQNPRHLVRRRGQEARLRCSPMKGHSHVYWYRQLPEEGLKFMVYLQKENIIDESGMPKERFSAEFPKEGPSILRIQQVVRGDSAAYFCASSPGTRVSDEKLFFGSGTQLSVL.

CDR3 sequence: CASSLGGYQPQHF. The CDR3, as DNA: TGTGCCAGCAGCTTGGGAGGGTACCAGCCCCAGCATTTT. This chain uses TRBV11-2 with TRBJ1-5; no clear D. Germline V CDR1 and CDR2: SGHAT, FQNNGV. CDR3 length equals 13 residues. Trimming left V 3 bases short and J 7 bases short, with 10 bases between.

V usage is TRBV18 and J usage is TRBJ1-2; 7 positions agree with TRBD1. This CDR3 comprises 13 residues. Germline assignment: CDR1 KGHSH and CDR2 LQKENI. Trimming cost V 5 bases and J 8 bases; bases outside gene matches: 8. Written as DNA, the CDR3 is TGTGCCAGCTCATCGGAAGACAGGGCCGGCTACACCTTC. Residues: CASSSEDRAGYTF.

The chain carries TRBV7-2 and TRBJ1-2, with TRBD1 matching over 12 bases. With 4 bases clipped from V and 4 bases from J, the junction kept 4 bases outside the gene matches. The germline gives CDR1 SGHTA, CDR2 FQGNSA. The CDR3 contains 15 residues. The CDR3 DNA is TGTGCCAGCAGCTCCGGGACAGGGGGCTTCTATGGCTACACCTTC. Translating gives CASSSGTGGFYGYTF.

The genes are TRBV5-6 and TRBJ1-1; D unclear. The CDR3 has 14 residues. Trimming stripped 4 bases from V and 4 bases from J, with 14 bases between. Germline V gene data show CDR1 as SGHDT and CDR2 as YYEEEE. CDR3 in DNA: TGTGCCAGCAGCCCCCCGGTAGGAGGCACTGAAGCTTTCTTT. Its protein product is CASSPPVGGTEAFF.